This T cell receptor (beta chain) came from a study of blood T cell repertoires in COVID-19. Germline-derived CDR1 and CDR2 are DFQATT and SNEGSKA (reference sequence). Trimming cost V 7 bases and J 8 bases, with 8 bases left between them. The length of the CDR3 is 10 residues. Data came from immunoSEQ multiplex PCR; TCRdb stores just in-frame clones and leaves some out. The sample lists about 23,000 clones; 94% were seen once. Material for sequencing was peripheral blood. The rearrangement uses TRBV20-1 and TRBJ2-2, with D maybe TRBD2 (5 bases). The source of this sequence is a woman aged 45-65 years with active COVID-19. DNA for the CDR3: TGCAGTGACCGGGGTGGGGAGCTGTTTTTT. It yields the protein CSDRGGELFF.